This T cell receptor (beta chain) was found in a study of a mutant IDH1 vaccine in newly diagnosed glioma (dated by TCRdb to about 2021). A note on the overall study: Vaccination began 4-6 weeks after radiotherapy alone, or alongside temozolomide cycles in the chemotherapy-containing groups. Of the 32 patients who were treated, 62.5% were male and roughly 38% were female, and the mean age was about 40 years. Before enrollment, patients had received standard therapy of radiotherapy alone, temozolomide alone, or radiochemotherapy with temozolomide; most received the combination. Visit V12 was the week-35 safety follow-up and visit V13 was the week-47 end of study. Peripheral blood was collected at six visits: V03 (baseline), V05, V07, V10, V12 and V13. For exploratory analyses, about 25 treated patients had longitudinal TCRB deep sequencing done wherever samples were available. General study outcomes and caveats: Availability determined which PBMC samples were chosen for TCRB deep sequencing. Pseudoprogression appeared unrelated to alterations in the top peripheral T cell clonotypes detected by TCRB sequencing. The authors noted that analyses of patient blood samples could not be reproduced because of sample limitations. Vaccine-induced immune responses across multiple MHC alleles were detected in 90% to 95% of patients.

Comment on this clone: Its antigen target is currently unknown. No much larger clone is present one base from it, and per-base qualities are unavailable.

Library preparation employed the immunoSEQ multiplex PCR assay. Rearranged TCR beta chain sequences were amplified with the hsTCRB Kit following the manufacturer's protocol. Sequencing of TCRB libraries was carried out on an Illumina MiSeq. The authors' analysis ran thus. Demultiplexing, trimming and gene mapping were performed with the kit vendor's proprietary platform. This is the immuneACCESS table as TCRdb keeps it, with only in-frame sequences that have V and J called. A part of the clones is gone; compared with another copy, unresolved V genes explain less than half, and the rest is unexplained. V, J and clone size were drawn from that table, and D and trimming were deduced from the DNA. In all, the sample holds about 40,000 clones, and roughly 84% of those were seen once. The biggest ten clones account for roughly 5.5% of the sample. Trimming leaves V shorter by 4 bases and J shorter by 0 bases, with the junction holding 14 bases beyond the gene matches. Its CDR3 holds 20 amino acids, cysteine through phenylalanine. The read is trimmed to its CDR3 DNA, 60 bases read in frame from base 1. For CDR1 and CDR2, the germline V gene lists SGHRS and YFSETQ.

The sample's time point, from its label and the paper: week 35, safety follow-up. A 20-mer mutant IDH1 peptide at 300 micrograms in Montanide made up each vaccine dose, which was injected subcutaneously together with topical imiquimod. Patients received eight vaccinations in weeks 1, 3, 5, 7, 11, 15, 19 and 23, corresponding to visits V03 through V10. Newly diagnosed WHO grade 3 or 4 IDH1-mutant astrocytomas showing loss of nuclear ATRX were present in the donors. The samples were drawn from NOA16, a multicentre, single-arm, open-label phase I trial in Germany that tested a mutant IDH1 peptide vaccine in humans for the first time. Genomic DNA for TCRB sequencing was isolated from EDTA blood with the DNeasy Blood and Tissue Kit.

The sequence links TRBV5-1 to TRBJ2-1; 12 bases in the middle match TRBD1. The receptor was isolated from a woman between 45 and 65 years old with glioma. Sequenced here: PBMCs, sampled from a glioma patient whose treatment included an IDH1 peptide vaccine. The CDR3 here reads CASSTGTGGLTLSSYNEQFF. The nucleotide sequence reads TGCGCCAGCAGCACAGGGACAGGGGGCCTCACTTTATCCTCCTACAATGAGCAGTTCTTC. Extended through the reference TRBV5-1 and TRBJ2-1 proteins, this CDR3 yields the full variable domain: KAGVTQTPRYLIKTRGQQVTLSCSPISGHRSVSWYQQTPGQGLQFLFEYFSETQRNKGNFPGRFSGRQFSNSRSEMNVSTLELGDSALYLCASSTGTGGLTLSSYNEQFFGPGTRLTVL.